This TCR beta chain was identified during a study of blood T cell repertoires in COVID-19. The overall study: The samples span acute and convalescent COVID-19 from the United States, Italy and Spain.

V trimming: 0 bases; J trimming: 6 bases; junction bases outside the gene matches: 5. The CDR3 has 15 residues. Germline CDR1 SGHRS, CDR2 YFSETQ. Repertoires were generated with immunoSEQ multiplex PCR, while TCRdb's copy carries only in-frame clones and drops some. Counted here are approximately 170,000 clones, 80% to 90% occurring once; the ten biggest clones make up roughly 7.3%. This receptor was obtained from a woman aged 45-65 years who had recovered from COVID-19. Source material: PBMCs or T cells enriched from blood (not recorded which). V gene TRBV5-1 combines with J gene TRBJ2-1; 8 bases align to TRBD1. The CDR3 coding sequence is TGCGCCAGCAGCTTGGAGGGGACAGGCCTCAATGAGCAGTTCTTC. Translation: CASSLEGTGLNEQFF. Full variable domain (missing parts from reference TRBV5-1 and TRBJ2-1): KAGVTQTPRYLIKTRGQQVTLSCSPISGHRSVSWYQQTPGQGLQFLFEYFSETQRNKGNFPGRFSGRQFSNSRSEMNVSTLELGDSALYLCASSLEGTGLNEQFFGPGTRLTVL.